This T cell receptor beta chain comes out of a study of T cell responses to AZD1222 COVID-19 vaccine. The repertoire was sequenced with immunoSEQ multiplex PCR; TCRdb's copy has only in-frame clones and lacks some. This sample has about 150,000 clones, with approximately 90% found just once. A note on this clone: Antigen specificity is unknown.

Study-level points and caveats: Among spike-specific TCRs, nearly half reportedly target unmutated variant regions. Spike as a whole was targeted by vaccine-associated CD4 TCRs, dominant at 160-218 and 743-854. Baseline serostatus was positive in only a handful of AZD1222 recipients. White British donors predominated, females outnumbered males, and clonal diversity was possibly underestimated.

This receptor was identified in an adult who received the AZD1222 COVID-19 vaccine. The source material was peripheral blood, sampled 28 days after the second AZD1222 dose.

CDR3 sequence reads: CASSSDYYNEQFF. The CDR3 DNA reads TGCGCCAGCAGCTCGGACTACTACAATGAGCAGTTCTTC. The chain joins TRBV5-1 to TRBJ2-1, with TRBD2 as a possible D gene (6 bases). Germline values: CDR1 SGHRS, CDR2 YFSETQ. V lost 3 bases and J 3 bases, leaving 7 bases between the germline ends. This CDR3 is built from 13 residues. The complete variable domain, with remaining parts taken from reference TRBV5-1 and TRBJ2-1, reads KAGVTQTPRYLIKTRGQQVTLSCSPISGHRSVSWYQQTPGQGLQFLFEYFSETQRNKGNFPGRFSGRQFSNSRSEMNVSTLELGDSALYLCASSSDYYNEQFFGPGTRLTVL.